The T cell receptor (beta chain) described here comes from a study of T-cell reconstitution after alpha-beta-depleted transplantation in children (dated by TCRdb to about 2016). As for the study more broadly: Using TCR repertoire profiling, the study quantitatively followed how T-cell immune reconstitution unfolded in children after TCRalphabeta/CD19-depleted allogeneic hematopoietic cell transplantation.

The label giving this sample's treatment or condition can be read as: allogeneic hematopoietic cell transplantation with graft depleted of TCRalphabeta T cells and CD19 B cells. The children who served as transplant recipients had been given grafts of TCRalphabeta/CD19-depleted allogeneic hematopoietic cells. Reading the germline V gene (reference sequence) gives CDR1 DFQATT and CDR2 SNEGSKA. Taken from cysteine to phenylalanine, the CDR3 has 17 residues. Only the CDR3 DNA stays, 51 bases, in frame from base 1. V is clipped by 0 bases and J by 5 bases, and the sequence between their germline boundaries is 20 bases long. The full study reports these points: In some patients, high TCRbeta diversity at day 60 was attributed to recipient T cells and intrathymic progenitors that had survived conditioning. Over the following months the frequencies of hyperexpanded clones went down, and after one year T-cell counts and TCRbeta diversity were mostly credited to newly produced T cells. The apparently early alphabetaT-cell count recovery about two months after transplant was reportedly dependent on only several hundred rapidly expanded clones derived from non-depleted graft cells.

This clonotype was seen at least ten times. Its binding antigen is unknown. No qualities accompany the bases; no much larger clone lies one base away. Receptor libraries were prepared by PCR. Instrument on record: Illumina HiSeq 2500. To normalize quantification of the TCRbeta repertoire, the TCR libraries were built with molecular barcoding that relied on unique molecular identifiers. TCRdb took the public reads, trimmed them with fastp at Q25, ran MiXCR for clone calling and kept in-frame beta chains. Entries that share a CDR3 protein sequence are merged under the most common genes and DNA. The table for this sample lists 250,000 or so distinct CDR3 sequences; around 7.8% of them were counted only once. The ten largest clones add up to roughly 5.8% of the sample.

Sequenced here: PBMCs, mostly from graft donor cells, sampled 180 days after TCRalphabeta/CD19-depleted stem cell transplant. The source is a male patient younger than 18 who had a stem cell transplant for acute lymphoblastic leukemia, so the T cells may come from the graft donor. The V gene is TRBV20-1 and the J gene is TRBJ1-5; a tentative D call is TRBD1 (5 bases match). The sequenced DNA: TGCAGTGCTAGAGATAATTCGGAACCGGGGGGTGATCAGCCCCAGCATTTT. Translated, it reads CSARDNSEPGGDQPQHF.